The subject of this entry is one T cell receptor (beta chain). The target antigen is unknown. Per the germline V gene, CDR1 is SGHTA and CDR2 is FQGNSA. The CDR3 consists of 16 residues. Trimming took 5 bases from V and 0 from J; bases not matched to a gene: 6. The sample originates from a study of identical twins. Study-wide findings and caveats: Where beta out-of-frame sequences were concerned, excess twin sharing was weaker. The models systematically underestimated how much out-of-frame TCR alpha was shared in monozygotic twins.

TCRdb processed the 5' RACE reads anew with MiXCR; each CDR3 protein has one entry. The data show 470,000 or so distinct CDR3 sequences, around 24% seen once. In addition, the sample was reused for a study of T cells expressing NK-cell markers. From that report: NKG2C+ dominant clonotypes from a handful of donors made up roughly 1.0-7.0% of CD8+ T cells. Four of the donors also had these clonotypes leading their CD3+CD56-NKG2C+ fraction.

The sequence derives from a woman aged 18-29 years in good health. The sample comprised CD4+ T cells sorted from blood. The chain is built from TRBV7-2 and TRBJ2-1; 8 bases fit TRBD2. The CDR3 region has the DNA TGTGCCAGCAGCCAAACCGGACTAGCCTCCTACAATGAGCAGTTCTTC. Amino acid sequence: CASSQTGLASYNEQFF.